Each of the 27 T cell receptor beta chains below was sequenced from the same sample in a study of shared clonotypes between healthy human individuals (dated by TCRdb to about 2020). CD8 naive samples consisted of CD45RO-negative cells that were positively selected for CCR7, yielding a CD45RA+CCR7+ population without TemRA cells. The protocol used for the library was the immunoSEQ multiplex PCR assay. TCRdb re-hosts the immuneACCESS table, in-frame sequences only. Its copies lack some clones; in the studies checked, an unresolved V gene accounts for under half of them, and the cause for the rest is not known. The sample records roughly 2,000,000 clones, approximately 94% of which are singletons. The ten largest clones take up 1% to 1.5% of the sample. The sample comprised naive CD8+ T cells sorted from blood. The sample's cell subset or site, from its label and the paper: CD45RA+CCR7+. Source of these receptors: a man between 18 and 35 years old in good health.

The chain has TRBV10-2 and TRBJ1-1; possible D gene TRBD1, 5 bases. CDR1 is WSHSY and CDR2 is SAAADI in the germline V gene. The V and J ends lost 4 bases and 5 bases respectively, with 17 bases between them. The CDR3 is made up of 15 amino acids. CDR3 sequence: CASSAPPGDGTEAFF. DNA of the CDR3: TGCGCCAGCAGTGCCCCCCCCGGGGACGGGACTGAAGCTTTCTTT.

This sequence joins TRBV29-1 and TRBJ1-2, with D possibly matching TRBD1 (6 bases). The V end was cut by 1 base, the J end by 8 bases, with 17 bases between. CDR1 is SQVTM and CDR2 is ANQGSEA in the germline V gene. This CDR3 region has 14 residues. This chain's CDR3 is CSVEGLPGVGGYTF. CDR3 sequence (DNA): TGCAGCGTTGAAGGACTTCCAGGGGTAGGCGGCTACACCTTC.

This clone was recorded once. The chain carries TRBV7-9 and TRBJ1-1; D is unresolved. The V and J ends lost 7 bases and 0 bases respectively, with 9 bases between them. The CDR3 length is 13 residues. CDR1 SEHNR and CDR2 FQNEAQ come from the germline V gene (reference sequence). The CDR3 is CASTPPLNTEAFF. The CDR3 nucleotides are TGTGCCAGCACCCCCCCCTTGAACACTGAAGCTTTCTTT.

The chain recombines TRBV5-6 with TRBJ2-5; TRBD1 matches at 7 bases. Germline V gene data show CDR1 as SGHDT and CDR2 as YYEEEE. This CDR3 comprises 15 residues. Trimming at V came to 0 bases and at J to 5 bases, leaving 7 bases not matched to a gene. CDR3 residues: CASSLATGARETQYF. CDR3 sequence (DNA): TGTGCCAGCAGCTTGGCCACAGGGGCTCGGGAGACCCAGTACTTC.

As regards this clone: A junction boundary mismatches the germline segment, possibly from a read error. The V call is TRBV7-7, the J call TRBJ1-1; D unclear. The CDR3 consists of 13 residues. Germline V lookup: CDR1 SSHAT, CDR2 FNYEAQ (reference sequence). CDR3 protein: CASSLDENTEAFF. CDR3 nucleotides: TGTGCTAGCAGCCTCGATGAGAACACTGAAGCTTTCTTT. Supplemented by reference TRBV7-7 and TRBJ1-1, the full variable domain reads GAGVSQSPRYKVTKRGQDVTLRCDPISSHATLYWYQQALGQGPEFLTYFNYEAQPDKSGLPSDRFSAERPEGSISTLTIQRTEQRDSAMYRCASSLDENTEAFFGQGTRLTVV.

This clone is a singleton in its sample. The chain recombines TRBV6-1 with TRBJ1-1; possible D gene TRBD1, 6 bases. The CDR3 is 11 amino acids. Trimming took 11 bases from V and 10 from J, leaving 17 bases between them. Germline values: CDR1 MNHNS, CDR2 SASEGT. The CDR3 loop reads CAAEGPRGAFF. The CDR3 DNA sequence: TGTGCCGCTGAAGGGCCCAGGGGAGCTTTCTTT.

This sequence joins TRBV19 and TRBJ1-2; no clear D gene. Germline V lookup: CDR1 LNHDA, CDR2 SQIVND (reference sequence). The CDR3 spans 14 residues. The V gene lost 5 bases and the J gene lost 3 bases, with 13 bases spanning the gap. CDR3 region: CASSPGLVDYGYTF. Written as DNA, the CDR3 is TGTGCCAGTAGTCCTGGTTTGGTAGACTATGGCTACACCTTC.

The rearrangement links TRBV7-2 to TRBJ2-1, with D hard to call. Germline loops: CDR1 SGHTA, CDR2 FQGNSA. V was trimmed by 2 bases and J by 6 bases, leaving 8 bases between them. The CDR3 covers 13 residues. The CDR3 is CASSLLKGNEQFF. CDR3 bases: TGTGCCAGCAGCTTATTAAAGGGCAATGAGCAGTTCTTC.

The J gene is TRBJ2-2, the V gene TRBV13, with D perhaps TRBD1 (5 bases). Germline-derived CDR1 and CDR2 are PRHDT and FYEKMQ (reference sequence). V was pared by 7 bases and J by 7 bases, with 16 bases between. The CDR3 has 14 residues. The CDR3 region has the DNA TGTGCCAGCACCCGGACATTGCTGAACGGGGAGCTGTTTTTT. Protein: CASTRTLLNGELFF. Filled out from reference TRBV13 and TRBJ2-2, the complete variable domain reads AAGVIQSPRHLIKEKRETATLKCYPIPRHDTVYWYQQGPGQDPQFLISFYEKMQSDKGSIPDRFSAQQFSDYHSELNMSSLELGDSALYFCASTRTLLNGELFFGEGSRLTVL.

Points on this clone: Other DNA sequences of this sample code for an identical CDR3. The gene calls are TRBV9 and TRBJ2-1; D remains unclear. There are 13 residues in the CDR3. Looked up from germline, CDR1 is SGDLS and CDR2 is YYNGEE. Trimming stripped 2 bases from V and 4 bases from J, with 7 bases between. The CDR3 nucleotides are TGTGCCAGCAGCGTCGGACCTTACAATGAGCAGTTCTTC. This gives the protein CASSVGPYNEQFF.

This chain links TRBV14 with TRBJ2-7, with 8 positions matching TRBD1. CDR3 length: 16 residues. The V segment lost 1 base and the J segment 4 bases; nucleotides outside the gene matches: 9. Germline CDR1 SGHDN, CDR2 FVKESK. CDR3 protein: CASSQGSGGPKYEQYF. The CDR3 DNA sequence: TGTGCCAGCAGCCAAGGGTCAGGGGGCCCGAAATACGAGCAGTACTTC. The whole variable domain, filled in from reference TRBV14 and TRBJ2-7, reads EAGVTQFPSHSVIEKGQTVTLRCDPISGHDNLYWYRRVMGKEIKFLLHFVKESKQDESGMPNNRFLAERTGGTYSTLKVQPAELEDSGVYFCASSQGSGGPKYEQYFGPGTRLTVT.

The chain carries TRBV9 and TRBJ2-1; 11 positions match TRBD2. The CDR3 spans 15 residues. J gave up 6 bases and V 4 bases, and 6 bases lay outside the gene matches. CDR1 is SGDLS and CDR2 is YYNGEE in the germline V gene. The CDR3 is CASSFSGGEINEQFF. DNA of the CDR3: TGTGCCAGCAGCTTTAGCGGGGGGGAGATCAATGAGCAGTTCTTC.

The V and J genes are TRBV10-3 and TRBJ1-3, with D possibly TRBD1 on 6 matching bases. The germline gives CDR1 ENHRY, CDR2 SYGVKD. The CDR3 is 15 amino acids. The V gene lost 4 bases and the J gene lost 1 base, with 11 bases spanning the gap. CDR3: CAISVEGGSGNTIYF. CDR3 nucleotides: TGTGCCATCAGTGTGGAAGGGGGTTCTGGAAACACCATATATTTT.

The CDR3 is CAWSVEGNYGYTF. CDR3 nucleotide sequence: TGTGCCTGGAGTGTGGAGGGGAACTATGGCTACACCTTC. The chain has TRBV30 and TRBJ1-2, with a weak D call TRBD1 (5 bases). V gave up 0 bases and J gave up 2 bases, with 7 bases separating them. CDR1 GTSNPN and CDR2 SVGIG come from the germline V gene (reference sequence). The CDR3 is 13 residues long.

The chain is built from TRBV4-3 and TRBJ1-5, with TRBD1 identical over 9 bases. There are 14 residues in the CDR3. Germline CDR1 reads LGHNA; CDR2 reads YSLEER. The junction had 5 bases not matched to a gene; V was cut back by 4 bases and J by 7 bases. CDR3 in DNA: TGCGCCAGCAGCCCGGGACAGGGCTTCCAGCCCCAGCATTTT. The encoded protein is CASSPGQGFQPQHF.

The chain recombines TRBV6-6 with TRBJ2-1; no clear D gene. V lost 2 bases and J lost 9, with 14 bases in between. The germline V gene encodes CDR1 MNHNY and CDR2 SVGAGI (reference sequence). This CDR3 region has 14 residues. CDR3 sequence reads: CASSYLFDRSEQFF. The DNA of the CDR3 is TGTGCCAGCAGTTACCTTTTCGATCGAAGTGAGCAGTTCTTC.

The V call is TRBV9, the J call TRBJ2-7, with 9 bases matching TRBD2. CDR1 and CDR2 (germline): SGDLS, YYNGEE. V shed 2 bases, J shed 6 bases, and the junction held 6 bases outside the gene matches. The CDR3 covers 14 residues. The DNA of the CDR3 is TGTGCCAGCAGCGTCAGCGGGGGGACGGGCGAGCAGTACTTC. Its translation: CASSVSGGTGEQYF.

Of note for this clone: The same CDR3 can be traced to other DNA sequences in this sample. The chain employs TRBV7-8 and TRBJ2-1; D is undetermined. V was clipped by 5 bases and J by 6 bases, with 5 bases between them. Looked up from germline, CDR1 is SGHVS and CDR2 is FQNEAQ. This CDR3 is built from 11 residues. The CDR3 spells CASSPSNEQFF. The CDR3 DNA is TGTGCCAGCAGCCCTAGCAATGAGCAGTTCTTC. Based on the CDR3 plus reference TRBV7-8 and TRBJ2-1, the full variable domain is GAGVSQSPRYKVAKRGQDVALRCDPISGHVSLFWYQQALGQGPEFLTYFQNEAQLDKSGLPSDRFFAERPEGSVSTLKIQRTQQEDSAVYLCASSPSNEQFFGPGTRLTVL.

CDR3 DNA: TGTGCCAGCAGCTTTGATGCGTCGGACTTTCAAGAGACCCAGTACTTC. Its translation: CASSFDASDFQETQYF. The J gene is TRBJ2-5, the V gene TRBV11-2; a possible D gene is TRBD2 (5 bases). The CDR3 extends over 16 amino acids. V shed 3 bases and J shed 2 bases, with 16 bases lying between them. Germline lookup yields CDR1 SGHAT and CDR2 FQNNGV.

Comment on this clone: At the DNA level, this CDR3 is encoded by other sequences in the same sample as well. CDR3 region: CASSLASGEQYF. For the CDR3, the DNA is TGTGCCAGCAGCTTGGCGTCAGGGGAGCAGTACTTC. This chain connects TRBV5-6 to TRBJ2-7, with a tentative D call TRBD1 (5 bases). The V gene lost 0 bases and the J gene lost 7 bases, with 8 bases spanning the gap. CDR1 and CDR2 (germline): SGHDT, YYEEEE. The CDR3 sequence is 12 residues long. The full variable domain, in which reference TRBV5-6 and TRBJ2-7 provide the parts outside the CDR3, is DAGVTQSPTHLIKTRGQQVTLRCSPKSGHDTVSWYQQALGQGPQFIFQYYEEEERQRGNFPDRFSGHQFPNYSSELNVNALLLGDSALYLCASSLASGEQYFGPGTRLTVT.

The genes are TRBV15 and TRBJ2-1, with TRBD2 matching 10 bases. After removal of 5 bases from V and 8 bases from J, the junction contained 6 bases not matched to a gene. CDR1 is LNHNV, CDR2 YYDKDF, per germline (reference sequence). CDR3 length: 14 residues. The DNA for the CDR3 is TGTGCCACCAGCGCCGCTAGCGGGGGCGATGAGCAGTTCTTC. Amino acid sequence: CATSAASGGDEQFF.

The rearrangement joins TRBV10-2 to TRBJ2-2, with TRBD2 matching 15 bases. From germline, CDR1 is WSHSY and CDR2 SAAADI. Losses at the gene ends were 9 bases for V and 4 bases for J; bases not matched to a gene: 6. The CDR3 consists of 16 residues. The CDR3 is CASWTSGREGTGELFF. CDR3 nucleotides: TGCGCCAGTTGGACTAGCGGGAGGGAGGGCACCGGGGAGCTGTTTTTT.

As concerns this clone: This sample includes further DNA sequences coding for the same CDR3. The chain employs TRBV7-9 and TRBJ2-3; the D gene is possibly TRBD1 (5 bases). Germline CDR1 SEHNR, CDR2 FQNEAQ (reference sequence). V lost 6 bases to trimming and J lost 6 bases, with 7 bases between them. The CDR3 consists of 11 residues. CDR3 in amino acids: CASRGLDTQYF. CDR3 DNA sequence: TGTGCCAGCAGGGGGCTCGATACGCAGTATTTT.

In its sample, this clone was seen once. V is TRBV13 and J is TRBJ2-5; 11 nucleotides match TRBD2. V trimming: 3 bases; J trimming: 5 bases; junction bases outside the gene matches: 11. This CDR3 comprises 17 residues. Germline CDR1 and CDR2: PRHDT and FYEKMQ (reference sequence). The CDR3 protein is CASSFRSGGARWETQYF. Written as DNA, the CDR3 is TGTGCCAGCAGCTTCCGTAGCGGGGGGGCCAGGTGGGAGACCCAGTACTTC.

The chain combines TRBV25-1 with TRBJ2-7; 9 nucleotides align to TRBD2. CDR3 length: 15 amino acids. Trimming took 2 bases from V and 4 from J; bases not matched to a gene: 6. Germline CDR1 is MGHDK and CDR2 is SYGVNS. As DNA, the CDR3 is TGTGCCAGCAGTGAAGGAGGTAGCGGGAGTTACGAGCAGTACTTC. Translation: CASSEGGSGSYEQYF.

This sequence joins TRBV5-6 and TRBJ2-3, with 10 bases that match TRBD1. There are 16 residues in the CDR3. Germline V gene lookup returns CDR1 SGHDT and CDR2 YYEEEE. The ends lost 3 bases at V and 6 bases at J; junction bases unmatched: 10. CDR3: CASSSMTGGRWDTQYF. The CDR3, as DNA: TGTGCCAGCAGCTCCATGACAGGGGGCAGATGGGATACGCAGTATTTT.

As for this clone: This CDR3 is also generated by other DNA sequences in the sample. J is TRBJ1-5 and V is TRBV7-9; D gene uncertain. V was clipped by 1 base and J by 4 bases, with 8 bases between them. The germline V gene encodes CDR1 SEHNR and CDR2 FQNEAQ (reference sequence). CDR3 length equals 14 residues. For the CDR3, the DNA is TGTGCCAGCAGCTTAGTAGGAGGGAATCAGCCCCAGCATTTT. Translating it yields CASSLVGGNQPQHF.